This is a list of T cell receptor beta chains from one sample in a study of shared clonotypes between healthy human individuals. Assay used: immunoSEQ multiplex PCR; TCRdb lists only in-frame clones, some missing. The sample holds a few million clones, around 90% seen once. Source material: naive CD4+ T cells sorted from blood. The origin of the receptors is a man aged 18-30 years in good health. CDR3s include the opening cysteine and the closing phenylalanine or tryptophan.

CDR3 protein: CASSLEGTGFYGYTF
J gene: TRBJ1-2
V gene: TRBV11-2
CDR3 length: 15

CDR3 protein: CAISASGGMQPQHF
J gene: TRBJ1-5
V gene: TRBV10-3
CDR3 length: 14

CDR3 protein: CASREYRDSNQPQHF
J gene: TRBJ1-5
V gene: TRBV6-5
CDR3 length: 15

CDR3 protein: CSVGSGGANVLTF
J gene: TRBJ2-6
V gene: TRBV29-1
CDR3 length: 13

CDR3 protein: CASSDVGVGQPQHF
J gene: TRBJ1-5
V gene: TRBV6-1
CDR3 length: 14

CDR3 protein: CASSLEQESHETRYF
J gene: TRBJ2-5
V gene: TRBV7-7
CDR3 length: 15

CDR3 protein: CASGLVHPNGGYEQYF
J gene: TRBJ2-7
V gene: TRBV12-5
CDR3 length: 16

CDR3 protein: CASSAVASASLDF
J gene: TRBJ2-3
V gene: TRBV9
CDR3 length: 13

CDR3 protein: CAISPDTGNTIYF
J gene: TRBJ1-3
V gene: TRBV10-3
CDR3 length: 13

CDR3 protein: CASSSKVVGNTIYF
J gene: TRBJ1-3
V gene: TRBV5-1
CDR3 length: 14

CDR3 protein: CSVDMGGSTEAFF
J gene: TRBJ1-1
V gene: TRBV29-1
CDR3 length: 13

CDR3 protein: CASSAGQREYF
J gene: TRBJ2-7
V gene: TRBV28
CDR3 length: 11

CDR3 protein: CAISWGLAGTGELFF
J gene: TRBJ2-2
V gene: TRBV10-3
CDR3 length: 15

CDR3 protein: CAWNKGRIEAFF
J gene: TRBJ1-1
V gene: TRBV30
CDR3 length: 12

CDR3 protein: CARGRLGSQRYF
J gene: TRBJ2-7
V gene: TRBV10-2
CDR3 length: 12

CDR3 protein: CAWSVQGRKTNTEAFF
J gene: TRBJ1-1
V gene: TRBV30
CDR3 length: 16

CDR3 protein: CASRLTVQETQYF
J gene: TRBJ2-5
V gene: TRBV7-2
CDR3 length: 13

CDR3 protein: CASSLASPSGSLKDTQYF
J gene: TRBJ2-3
V gene: TRBV7-9
CDR3 length: 18

CDR3 protein: CASSQDLSRDEKLFF
J gene: TRBJ1-4
V gene: TRBV14
CDR3 length: 15

CDR3 protein: CASSNHGAGSTEAFF
J gene: TRBJ1-1
V gene: TRBV6-5
CDR3 length: 15

CDR3 protein: CASSLRTSGRSTDTQYF
J gene: TRBJ2-3
V gene: TRBV5-1
CDR3 length: 17

CDR3 protein: CSVERTVNTEAFF
J gene: TRBJ1-1
V gene: TRBV29-1
CDR3 length: 13

CDR3 protein: CASSIGSYNEQFF
J gene: TRBJ2-1
V gene: TRBV5-4
CDR3 length: 13

CDR3 protein: CASSLSTPGTDTQYF
J gene: TRBJ2-3
V gene: TRBV5-1
CDR3 length: 15

CDR3 protein: CASSPGLAGAPGTDTQYF
J gene: TRBJ2-3
V gene: TRBV7-3
CDR3 length: 18

CDR3 protein: CASSDIYTDTQYF
J gene: TRBJ2-3
V gene: TRBV6-1
CDR3 length: 13

CDR3 protein: CASSYLAGGPYNEQFF
J gene: TRBJ2-1
V gene: TRBV6-6
CDR3 length: 16